The following is a T cell receptor (beta chain) sequence with its context. Its target is not known. The PCR used 60 Vbeta and 13 Jbeta primers. Clones were read by immunoSEQ multiplex PCR, and TCRdb kept only the in-frame ones, dropping some. This sample yields roughly 160,000 clones, of which 81% are seen a single time; around 14% belongs to the top ten. This CDR3 comprises 16 residues. Germline lookup yields CDR1 MNHEY and CDR2 SMNVEV (reference sequence). Losses at the gene ends were 5 bases for V and 5 bases for J; bases not matched to a gene: 6. The sample originates from a study of cytomegalovirus exposure and HLA in healthy donors. General study results and limits: Most TCR beta V segments were productive about 87% or about 30% of the time in an earlier analysis. The CMV antigen specificity of a few CMV-associated chains was confirmed through in vitro analysis. It was 160 or so TCR beta chains that were listed as cytomegalovirus-associated.

Sequences were obtained from PBMCs. The TCR sequence derives from a woman between 45 and 65 years old in good health and CMV-seronegative. The chain is built from TRBV27 and TRBJ2-5; 15 nucleotides match TRBD2. The CDR3 here is CASSSGLAGGRETQYF. The CDR3 DNA is TGTGCCAGCAGTAGTGGACTAGCGGGAGGGCGGGAGACCCAGTACTTC.